The sequence of this T cell receptor (beta chain) was determined in a study of T-cell reconstitution after alpha-beta-depleted transplantation in children (dated by TCRdb to between 2015 and 2016). Study-level background: Using TCR repertoire profiling, the study quantitatively followed how T-cell immune reconstitution unfolded in children after TCRalphabeta/CD19-depleted allogeneic hematopoietic cell transplantation. Broader findings and caveats from the paper: The apparently early recovery of alphabetaT-cell counts about two months after transplant reportedly depended on only several hundred rapidly expanded clones that came from non-depleted graft cells. Hyperexpanded clone frequencies declined over subsequent months; after one year, T-cell counts and TCRbeta diversity were mostly attributed to newly produced T cells. In some patients, high TCRbeta diversity at day 60 was attributed to recipient T cells and intrathymic progenitors that had survived conditioning.

The meaning of the sample's treatment or condition label: allogeneic hematopoietic cell transplantation with graft depleted of TCRalphabeta T cells and CD19 B cells. Transplant recipients were children who received TCRalphabeta/CD19-depleted allogeneic hematopoietic cell grafts. From a lookup of the germline V gene, CDR1 and CDR2 are MGHRA and YSYEKL. V is shortened by 0 bases, J by 1 base, and the region joining them spans 12 bases. The CDR3 has 16 amino acids, counting the end cysteine and phenylalanine. This entry keeps only the CDR3 DNA: 48 bases, framed from base 1. This clonotype was observed many times. This clone's antigen is unknown. The sample holds no much larger clone one base away, and base qualities are not on file. Library creation used PCR. The sample was run on an Illumina HiSeq 2500. To normalize quantification of the TCRbeta repertoire, the TCR libraries were built with molecular barcoding that relied on unique molecular identifiers. The public reads were reprocessed in TCRdb via fastp at Q25 and MiXCR, keeping in-frame beta chains. Identical CDR3 proteins give one entry, which carries the most common genes and DNA. The sample table holds 55,000 to 70,000 distinct CDR3 sequences, of which about 11% were seen once. Approximately 13% of the sample is held by the ten biggest clonotypes.

This material consisted of PBMCs, taken before TCRalphabeta/CD19-depleted stem cell transplant. This TCR was recovered from a boy between 10 and 17 years old with acute myeloid leukemia, due to receive a stem cell transplant. The chain was built from TRBV4-1 and TRBJ2-5; no D segment can be confidently identified. Here is the DNA: TGCGCCAGCAGCCAAGATCCCCCGGCAGTCCAAGAGACCCAGTACTTC. Its protein reads: CASSQDPPAVQETQYF.